Listed here is a single T cell receptor beta chain. What it binds is unknown. Data came from immunoSEQ multiplex PCR; TCRdb stores just in-frame clones and leaves some out. Of approximately 45,000 clones listed, approximately 80% are singletons. This entry is derived from a study of OX40 agonist ivuxolimab in advanced cancers. Overall study findings and caveats: Blood T cells, both CD4+ and CD8+, expanded clonally by week 6 at 0.1 to 3.0 mg/kg.

Germline V CDR1 and CDR2: LNHDA, SQIVND (reference sequence). CDR3 length: 20 residues. J gave up 1 base and V 5 bases, and 16 bases lay outside the gene matches. J is TRBJ2-2 and V is TRBV19; 10 positions agree with TRBD1. This clonotype was obtained from an adult with an advanced solid tumor such as melanoma, head and neck, liver or kidney cancer. The input for sequencing was CD4+ or CD8+ T cells sorted from blood, taken in a trial of the OX40 agonist ivuxolimab. The CDR3 DNA follows: TGTGCCAGTAGTCTCTCCCGGGACAGGGGCCAACTTAGGAACACCGGGGAGCTGTTTTTT. It is translated as CASSLSRDRGQLRNTGELFF.